The 23 T cell receptor beta chains below all came from one sample that was sequenced in a study of T cell repertoires in cytomegalovirus infection. TCRdb re-called the reads through MiXCR, storing one row per CDR3 protein. The sample yields roughly 920,000 distinct CDR3 sequences, approximately 33% seen once. Their antigen targets remain unknown. The starting material was cultured CD8+ T cells from PBMCs, obtained from culture after CMV antigen stimulation. These receptors were obtained from a human donor in good health (CMV status not recorded). Some clones in this sample may be carry-over from other donors' samples.

V and J are TRBV7-8 and TRBJ2-1, with 12 bases fitting TRBD2. This CDR3 has 18 residues. Germline V gives CDR1 SGHVS, CDR2 FQNEAQ. The V segment lost 5 bases and the J segment 3 bases; nucleotides outside the gene matches: 11. CDR3 in amino acids: CASSLPELAGGIYNEQFF. The DNA of the CDR3 is TGTGCCAGCAGCCTGCCGGAACTAGCGGGGGGCATCTACAATGAGCAGTTCTTC.

The V call is TRBV7-6, the J call TRBJ2-1, with TRBD2 matching 8 bases. The CDR3 runs 18 residues. The V segment lost 3 bases and the J segment 2 bases; nucleotides outside the gene matches: 12. Germline V gene sequence: CDR1 SGHVS, CDR2 FNYEAQ. CDR3 in amino acids: CASSLLSGAGATYNEQFF. The DNA of the CDR3 is TGTGCCAGCAGCTTGCTTTCTGGAGCGGGAGCTACCTACAATGAGCAGTTCTTC.

V is TRBV6-1 and J is TRBJ2-5, with D perhaps TRBD2 (6 bases). The CDR3 has 14 amino acids. Trimming removed 1 base at V and 4 bases at J, with 10 bases between. The germline CDR1 and CDR2 sequences are MNHNS and SASEGT. This CDR3 reads CASSEEEGGETQYF. In DNA form, the CDR3 reads TGTGCCAGCAGTGAAGAGGAGGGCGGAGAGACCCAGTACTTC.

The chain uses TRBV20-1 and TRBJ2-4; 10 bases map to TRBD2. The V and J ends lost 2 bases and 0 bases, in that order; junction bases with no gene match: 13. CDR1 is DFQATT and CDR2 is SNEGSKA in the germline V gene (reference sequence). The CDR3 length is 19 residues. The CDR3 region has the DNA TGCAGTGCTAGAACCATCGCAGCGGGGGGGGCGATAGCCAAAAACATTCAGTACTTC. Amino acids: CSARTIAAGGAIAKNIQYF.

The gene calls are TRBV7-9 and TRBJ1-2, with a possible D match to TRBD1 (5 bases). The germline V gene has CDR1 SEHNR and CDR2 FQNEAQ (reference sequence). The CDR3 contains 14 residues. The germline V and J ends were trimmed by 4 bases and 7 bases, with 16 bases remaining between them. The CDR3 DNA reads TGTGCCAGCAGCTCAGAGCTCAGGGTTGGTGGCTACACCTTC. This translates into CASSSELRVGGYTF. Full variable domain (remainder filled in from reference TRBV7-9 and TRBJ1-2): DTGVSQNPRHKITKRGQNVTFRCDPISEHNRLYWYRQTLGQGPEFLTYFQNEAQLEKSRLLSDRFSAERPKGSFSTLEIQRTEQGDSAMYLCASSSELRVGGYTFGSGTRLTVV.

This clonotype showed up just a few times. This rearrangement joins TRBV7-8 to TRBJ2-5; D is ambiguous. The CDR3 runs 15 residues. Germline V gives CDR1 SGHVS, CDR2 FQNEAQ. The ends were cut back, 0 bases at V and 4 bases at J, with 12 bases in the middle. CDR3 sequence: CASSLALGIPETQYF. The CDR3 DNA follows: TGTGCCAGCAGCTTAGCGTTGGGGATCCCAGAGACCCAGTACTTC.

There are a few counts of this clonotype. The V call is TRBV2, the J call TRBJ2-3; D is undetermined. Germline CDR1 and CDR2: SNHLY and FYNNEI. V was pared by 1 base and J by 0 bases, with 8 bases between. This CDR3 contains 15 residues. The CDR3 here is CASSEGTASTDTQYF. In nucleotides, the CDR3 is TGTGCCAGCAGTGAAGGAACGGCTAGCACAGATACGCAGTATTTT.

This clonotype has only a few counts. V is TRBV6-2 or TRBV6-3 and J is TRBJ2-3; D possibly corresponds to TRBD1 (6 bases). Trimming left V 7 bases short and J 6 bases short, with 20 bases between. The CDR3 is 15 amino acids. Germline V lookup: CDR1 MNHEY, CDR2 SVGEGT. CDR3 loop: CASTQTTGIADTQYF. The CDR3 DNA reads as TGTGCCAGCACCCAAACCACAGGGATCGCGGATACGCAGTATTTT.

The chain uses TRBV6-5 and TRBJ2-2; D may be TRBD1 (6 bases). Trimming left V 0 bases short and J 3 bases short, with 11 bases between. The CDR3 covers 16 residues. The germline V gene has CDR1 MNHEY and CDR2 SVGAGI. The DNA for the CDR3 is TGTGCCAGCAGTTACTCAGGGGGTTCCGACACCGGGGAGCTGTTTTTT. Translation gives CASSYSGGSDTGELFF.

The chain couples TRBV7-6 to TRBJ2-1, with D perhaps matching TRBD2 (6 bases). Between the trimmed V and J ends, which lost 5 bases and 0 bases, there was a span of 17 bases. Germline-derived CDR1 and CDR2 are SGHVS and FNYEAQ. This CDR3 contains 17 residues. The CDR3 here is CASSQKLAQSSYNEQFF. DNA for the CDR3: TGTGCCAGCAGCCAAAAACTAGCCCAAAGCTCCTACAATGAGCAGTTCTTC. Using reference TRBV7-6 and TRBJ2-1 for the parts outside the CDR3, the full variable domain is GAGVSQSPRYKVTKRGQDVALRCDPISGHVSLYWYRQALGQGPEFLTYFNYEAQQDKSGLPNDRFSAERPEGSISTLTIQRTEQRDSAMYRCASSQKLAQSSYNEQFFGPGTRLTVL.

The V gene is TRBV19, the J gene TRBJ1-2; perhaps TRBD1 as D (5 bases). Deletions cut 7 bases from V and 10 bases from J, with 13 bases between. The CDR3 runs to 11 residues. Germline V gene sequence: CDR1 LNHDA, CDR2 SQIVND (reference sequence). DNA for the CDR3: TGTGCCAGTATCGGCGGGGGTGACTACACCTTC. This sequence encodes CASIGGGDYTF.

The chain uses TRBV7-6 and TRBJ2-2, with D tentatively TRBD1 (6 bases). V lost 4 bases and J 1 base, leaving 16 bases between the germline ends. This CDR3 spans 17 amino acids. Germline V gene sequence: CDR1 SGHVS, CDR2 FNYEAQ. In nucleotides, the CDR3 is TGTGCCAGCAGCTCCCCAGGGGCTAACGTGAACACCGGGGAGCTGTTTTTT. Translation: CASSSPGANVNTGELFF.

This clonotype has just a few counts. V is TRBV19 and J is TRBJ1-1; no firm D call. Germline CDR1 and CDR2: LNHDA and SQIVND (reference sequence). The CDR3 consists of 12 residues. V dropped 6 bases and J dropped 5 bases, with 10 bases sitting between them. For the CDR3, the DNA is TGTGCCAGTAGAGTGGGAGTAACTGAAGCTTTCTTT. Amino acid sequence: CASRVGVTEAFF.

This clonotype has just a few counts. The CDR3 sequence is CASSSAGGFPDTQYF. The CDR3, as DNA: TGTGCCAGCAGCTCGGCAGGGGGTTTCCCAGATACGCAGTATTTT. The gene calls are TRBV7-9 and TRBJ2-3; 7 bases are a match to TRBD1. V was pared by 4 bases and J by 4 bases, with 8 bases of the junction left unmatched. Germline V gene sequence: CDR1 SEHNR, CDR2 FQNEAQ (reference sequence). The CDR3 is made up of 15 amino acids.

The chain couples TRBV14 to TRBJ1-3; D not certain. Germline CDR1 and CDR2: SGHDN and FVKESK. This CDR3 spans 19 amino acids. Trimming removed 4 bases from V and 0 bases from J, with 22 bases in between. The DNA of the CDR3 is TGTGCCAGCAGCCTCGGTTGGAATCTTCACGACGACTCTGGAAACACCATATATTTT. As protein: CASSLGWNLHDDSGNTIYF.

This clonotype came up many times. The chain carries TRBV7-6 and TRBJ2-1, with 14 nucleotides matching TRBD2. The CDR3 is made up of 17 amino acids. Per germline, CDR1 SGHVS and CDR2 FNYEAQ. Trimming at V came to 4 bases and at J to 3 bases, leaving 5 bases not matched to a gene. Here the CDR3 reads CASSSGTSGGYYNEQFF. CDR3 sequence (DNA): TGTGCCAGCAGCTCTGGGACTAGCGGGGGTTACTACAATGAGCAGTTCTTC.

This clonotype came up a few times. The CDR3 nucleotides are TGTGCCAGCAGTTTAGCGCAAGACCCCATCAGCTCCTACGAGCAGTACTTC. Encoded protein: CASSLAQDPISSYEQYF. The chain uses TRBV12-3 or TRBV12-4 and TRBJ2-7, with D unclear. Deletions cut 0 bases from V and 0 bases from J, with 15 bases between. The CDR3 is 17 residues long.

About this clonotype: With a much larger clone just one base away, this may be a read error. V is TRBV5-3 and J is TRBJ1-2; TRBD1 might be the D (5 bases). TRBV5-3 is an ORF for which the function is uncertain. The CDR3 covers 15 residues. DNA of the CDR3: TGTGCCAGCAGCTTGAGTAGGGGCGCTAACTATGGCTACACCTTC. It is translated as CASSLSRGANYGYTF.

This chain connects TRBV29-1 to TRBJ1-1; D is undetermined. CDR1 SQVTM and CDR2 ANQGSEA come from the germline V gene. The ends were cut back, 5 bases at V and 6 bases at J, with 7 bases in the middle. The length of the CDR3 is 10 residues. In DNA form, the CDR3 reads TGCAGCGTTCAACGGCCTGAAGCTTTCTTT. Amino acid sequence: CSVQRPEAFF.

V gene TRBV6-2 or TRBV6-3 combines with J gene TRBJ1-2, with D unresolved. The CDR3 has 12 residues. CDR1 and CDR2 (germline): MNHEY, SVGEGT. Between the trimmed V and J ends, which lost 6 bases and 8 bases, there was a span of 13 bases. The CDR3, as DNA: TGTGCCAGCAGCCGGGGAGCGGACGGCTACACCTTC. Residues: CASSRGADGYTF.

This clonotype was seen ten or more times. The rearrangement uses TRBV7-8 and TRBJ2-1, with 9 bases lining up with TRBD2. Germline V gives CDR1 SGHVS, CDR2 FQNEAQ. V dropped 1 base and J dropped 4; count of bases not matched to a gene: 2. CDR3 size: 15 residues. Here the CDR3 reads CASSLERGAYNEQFF. The CDR3 DNA sequence: TGTGCCAGCAGCTTAGAGCGGGGGGCTTACAATGAGCAGTTCTTC.

This clonotype was counted between two and nine times. The chain couples TRBV7-6 to TRBJ1-5; perhaps TRBD1 as D (5 bases). V lost 2 bases to trimming and J lost 3 bases, with 14 bases between them. CDR1 and CDR2 from the germline V gene are SGHVS and FNYEAQ. The CDR3 is 16 amino acids. The CDR3 here is CASSLSLAGPNQPQHF. The CDR3 DNA reads as TGTGCCAGCAGCTTAAGTTTAGCGGGGCCCAATCAGCCCCAGCATTTT.

The table lists this clonotype with many counts. V and J are TRBV7-9 and TRBJ1-2; D call uncertain. Deletions cut 2 bases from V and 8 bases from J, with 3 bases between. The CDR3 spans 10 residues. The germline CDR1 and CDR2 sequences are SEHNR and FQNEAQ (reference sequence). CDR3 loop: CASSLRGYTF. The CDR3 DNA sequence: TGTGCCAGCAGCTTACGAGGCTACACCTTC.